Sequencing of this T cell receptor beta chain was carried out in a study of control samples from healthy donors and cancer patients. Trimming stripped 8 bases from V and 6 bases from J, with 16 bases between. This CDR3 contains 13 residues. Germline lookup yields CDR1 ENHRY and CDR2 SYGVKD. Clones were read by immunoSEQ multiplex PCR, and TCRdb kept only the in-frame ones, dropping some. In the table there are 110,000 to 150,000 clones, 85% to 95% of which are singletons. Sequencing input: PBMCs. The rearrangement joins TRBV10-3 to TRBJ1-2; the D gene is possibly TRBD1 (5 bases). The clonotype was recovered from a man in his 60s with colorectal cancer. The CDR3 coding sequence is TGTGCCATCGAAGGGGCAGGGAAGAATGGCTACACCTTC. As protein: CAIEGAGKNGYTF.